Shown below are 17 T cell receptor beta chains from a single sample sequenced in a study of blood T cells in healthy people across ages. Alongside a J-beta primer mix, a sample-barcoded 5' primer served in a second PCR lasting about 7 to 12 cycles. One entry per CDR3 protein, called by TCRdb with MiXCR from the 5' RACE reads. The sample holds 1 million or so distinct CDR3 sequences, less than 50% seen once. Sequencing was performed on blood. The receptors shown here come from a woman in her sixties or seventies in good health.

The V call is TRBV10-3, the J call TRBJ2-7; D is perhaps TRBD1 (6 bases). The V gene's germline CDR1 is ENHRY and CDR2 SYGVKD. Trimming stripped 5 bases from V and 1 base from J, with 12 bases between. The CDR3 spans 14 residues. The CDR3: CAISWDTPSYEQYF. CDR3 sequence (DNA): TGTGCCATCAGTTGGGACACACCATCCTACGAGCAGTACTTC.

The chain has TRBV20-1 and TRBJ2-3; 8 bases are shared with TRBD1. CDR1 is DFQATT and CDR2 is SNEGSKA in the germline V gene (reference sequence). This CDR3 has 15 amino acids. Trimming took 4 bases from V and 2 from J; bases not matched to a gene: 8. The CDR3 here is CSATPGTGLTDTQYF. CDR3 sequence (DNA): TGCAGTGCTACGCCCGGGACAGGACTCACAGATACGCAGTATTTT.

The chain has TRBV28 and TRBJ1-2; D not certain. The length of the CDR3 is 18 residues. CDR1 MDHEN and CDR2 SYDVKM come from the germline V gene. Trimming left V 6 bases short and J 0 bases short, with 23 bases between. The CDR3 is CASRSPFKLAQTNYGYTF. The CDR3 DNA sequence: TGTGCCAGCAGGAGTCCCTTTAAGTTGGCACAGACTAACTATGGCTACACCTTC.

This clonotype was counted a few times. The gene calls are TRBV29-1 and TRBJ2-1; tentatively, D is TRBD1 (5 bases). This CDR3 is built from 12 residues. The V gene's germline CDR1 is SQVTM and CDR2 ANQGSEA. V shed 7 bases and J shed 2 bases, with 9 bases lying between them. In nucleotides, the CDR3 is TGCAGCGCCTCGACAGCCTACAATGAGCAGTTCTTC. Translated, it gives CSASTAYNEQFF.

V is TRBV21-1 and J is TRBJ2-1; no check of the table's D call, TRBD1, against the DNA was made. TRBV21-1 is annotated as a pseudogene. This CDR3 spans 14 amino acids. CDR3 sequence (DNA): TGTGCCAGCATCTCCGGGATTGCTTTTTGTGAGCAGTTCTTC. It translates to CASISGIAFCEQFF.

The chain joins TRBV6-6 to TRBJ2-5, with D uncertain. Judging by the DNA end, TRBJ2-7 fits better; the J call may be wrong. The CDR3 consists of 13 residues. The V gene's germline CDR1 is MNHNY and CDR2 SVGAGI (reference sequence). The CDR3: CASSFAIAYEQYF. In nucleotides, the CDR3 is TGTGCCAGCAGTTTCGCGATCGCCTACGAGCAGTACTTC.

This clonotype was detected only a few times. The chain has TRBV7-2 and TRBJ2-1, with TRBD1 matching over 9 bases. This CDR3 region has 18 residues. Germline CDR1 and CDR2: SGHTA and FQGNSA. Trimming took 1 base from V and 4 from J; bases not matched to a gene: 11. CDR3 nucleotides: TGTGCCAGCAGCTTAGAGGGGACAGGGCGGGAGCTTTACAATGAGCAGTTCTTC. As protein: CASSLEGTGRELYNEQFF.

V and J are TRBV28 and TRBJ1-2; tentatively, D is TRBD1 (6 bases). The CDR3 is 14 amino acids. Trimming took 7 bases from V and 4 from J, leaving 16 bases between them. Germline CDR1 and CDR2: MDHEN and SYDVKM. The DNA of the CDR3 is TGTGCCAGCAAGACGGGACAAATTCTCTATGGCTACACCTTC. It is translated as CASKTGQILYGYTF.

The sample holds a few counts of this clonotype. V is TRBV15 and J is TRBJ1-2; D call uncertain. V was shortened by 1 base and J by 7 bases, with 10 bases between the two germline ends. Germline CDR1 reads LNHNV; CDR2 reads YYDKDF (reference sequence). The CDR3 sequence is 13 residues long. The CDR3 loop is CATSRGRDGGYTF. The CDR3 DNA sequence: TGTGCCACCAGCAGAGGGCGAGACGGTGGCTACACCTTC.

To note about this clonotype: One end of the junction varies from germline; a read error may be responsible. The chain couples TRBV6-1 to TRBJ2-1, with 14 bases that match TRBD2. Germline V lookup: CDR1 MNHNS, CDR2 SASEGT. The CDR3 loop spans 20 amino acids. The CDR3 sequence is CASSKAAGTSGSGSYNEQFF. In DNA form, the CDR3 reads TGTGCCAGCAGTAAAGCTGCTGGGACTAGCGGGAGCGGCTCCTACAATGAGCAGTTCTTC.

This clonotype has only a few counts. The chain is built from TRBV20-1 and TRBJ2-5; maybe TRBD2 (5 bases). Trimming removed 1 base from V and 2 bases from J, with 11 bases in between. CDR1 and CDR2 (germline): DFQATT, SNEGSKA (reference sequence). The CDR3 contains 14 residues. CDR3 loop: CSARVVGMQETQYF. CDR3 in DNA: TGCAGTGCTAGAGTGGTCGGGATGCAAGAGACCCAGTACTTC.

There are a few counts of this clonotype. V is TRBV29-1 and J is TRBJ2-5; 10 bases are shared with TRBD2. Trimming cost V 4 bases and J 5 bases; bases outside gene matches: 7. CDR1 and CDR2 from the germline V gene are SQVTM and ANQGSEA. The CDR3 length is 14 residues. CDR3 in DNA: TGCAGCGTTGTACTAGCGGGAAGGCAGGAGACCCAGTACTTC. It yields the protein CSVVLAGRQETQYF.

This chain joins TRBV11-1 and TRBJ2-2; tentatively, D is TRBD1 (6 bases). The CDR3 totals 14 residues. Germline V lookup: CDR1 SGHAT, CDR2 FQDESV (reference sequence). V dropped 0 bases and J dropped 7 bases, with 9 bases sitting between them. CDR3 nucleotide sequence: TGTGCCAGCAGCTTAGCGAGGGGGTTCGGGGAGCTGTTTTTT. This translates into CASSLARGFGELFF.

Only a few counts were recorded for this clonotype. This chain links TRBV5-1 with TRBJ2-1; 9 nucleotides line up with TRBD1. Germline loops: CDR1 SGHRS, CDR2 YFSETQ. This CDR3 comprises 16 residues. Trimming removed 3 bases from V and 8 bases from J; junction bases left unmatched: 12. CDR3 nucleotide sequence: TGCGCCAGCAGCTCTCAGGACAGGGGAGGTAAAGATGAGCAGTTCTTC. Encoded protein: CASSSQDRGGKDEQFF.

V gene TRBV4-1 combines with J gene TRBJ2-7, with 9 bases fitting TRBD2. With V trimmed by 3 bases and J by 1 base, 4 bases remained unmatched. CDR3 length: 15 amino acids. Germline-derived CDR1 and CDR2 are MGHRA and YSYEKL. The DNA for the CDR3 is TGCGCCAGCAGCCATGGACTAGCGAGATCCTACGAGCAGTACTTC. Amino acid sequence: CASSHGLARSYEQYF.

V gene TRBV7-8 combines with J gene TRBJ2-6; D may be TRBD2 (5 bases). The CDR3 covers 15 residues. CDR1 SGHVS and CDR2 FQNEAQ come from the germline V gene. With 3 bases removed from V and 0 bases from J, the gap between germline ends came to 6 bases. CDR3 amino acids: CASSFRDSGANVLTF. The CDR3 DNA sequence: TGTGCCAGCAGCTTTCGGGACTCTGGGGCCAACGTCCTGACTTTC. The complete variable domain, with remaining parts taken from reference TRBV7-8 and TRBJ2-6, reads GAGVSQSPRYKVAKRGQDVALRCDPISGHVSLFWYQQALGQGPEFLTYFQNEAQLDKSGLPSDRFFAERPEGSVSTLKIQRTQQEDSAVYLCASSFRDSGANVLTFGAGSRLTVL.

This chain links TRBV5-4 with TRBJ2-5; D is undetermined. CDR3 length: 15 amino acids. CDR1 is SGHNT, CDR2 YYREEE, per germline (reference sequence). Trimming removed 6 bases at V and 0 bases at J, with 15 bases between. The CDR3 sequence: CASKQVGRNQETQYF. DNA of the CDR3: TGTGCCAGCAAGCAAGTTGGGCGGAACCAAGAGACCCAGTACTTC.